This TCR beta chain was sequenced during a study of OX40 agonist ivuxolimab in advanced cancers. In the study overall: With ivuxolimab, an agonistic anti-OX40 (CD134) antibody, patients were treated.

The data were produced by immunoSEQ multiplex PCR, yet TCRdb's version contains in-frame clones alone and is incomplete. Among over 40,000 clones listed, about four fifths were seen once. Germline CDR1 reads LGHNA; CDR2 reads YNFKEQ. The CDR3 extends over 14 amino acids. Trimming removed 0 bases from V and 6 bases from J, with 6 bases in between. The study's findings and limits: Averaged across samples, CD8+ T cells carried more expanded clones than CD4+ did. Among the lowest peripheral clonal expansion occurred in 0.1-3.0 mg/kg partial responders. The expanded peripheral T cells' antigen specificity was not determined.

As regards this clone: Its cognate antigen is unknown.

This TCR came from an adult with an advanced solid tumor such as melanoma, head and neck, liver or kidney cancer. The chain employs TRBV4-2 and TRBJ1-6, with no clear D. The sequenced sample was CD4+ or CD8+ T cells sorted from blood, obtained in a trial of the OX40 agonist ivuxolimab. The CDR3 DNA reads TGTGCCAGCAGCCAAGAACTGGTTAATTCACCCCTCCACTTT. Translation gives CASSQELVNSPLHF.